The rows below give T cell receptor beta chains drawn from one sample of a study of T cells in localized non-small cell lung cancer. Data came from immunoSEQ multiplex PCR; TCRdb stores just in-frame clones and leaves some out. The sample has 17,000 or so clones; around 88% are singletons. This material consisted of peripheral blood, taken before any cancer treatment. These receptor sequences come from a male donor aged 60 or over with stage III lung adenocarcinoma. Each CDR3 is given with its conserved first and last residue. D genes are given only for firm matches. A row's size may be missing; if present it is once, few, many or a size class.

>12|-|-|TRBJ2-1|TRBV2
TGTGCCAGCAGATTTGGGGTAGATGAGCAGTTCTTC
CASRFGVDEQFF
>15|-|-|TRBJ1-4|TRBV30
TGTGCCTGGAGTCCCCCGGGCAGGGTGGACGAAAAACTGTTTTTT
CAWSPPGRVDEKLFF
>16|-|TRBD2|TRBJ2-1|TRBV5-4
TGTGCCAGCAGCTTGGCCCCTCGGGGGGGATACAATGAGCAGTTCTTC
CASSLAPRGGYNEQFF
>15|-|-|TRBJ1-2|TRBV6-5
TGTGCCAGCAGGCCACCACAGGGAGCTAACTATGGCTACACCTTC
CASRPPQGANYGYTF
>19|-|-|TRBJ1-1|TRBV18
TGTGCCAGCTCACCACGCCAGAGTCTCAGCAGGGTCTTGAACACTGAAGCTTTCTTT
CASSPRQSLSRVLNTEAFF
>15|few|TRBD1|TRBJ1-6|TRBV6-5
TGTGCCAGCAGCTGGGGGAGACAGGGTGGTTCACCCCTCCACTTT
CASSWGRQGGSPLHF
>15|once|-|TRBJ2-5|TRBV7-6
TGTGCCAGCAGGGGGATCTCGGGGCCCCAAGAGACCCAGTACTTC
CASRGISGPQETQYF
>15|once|-|TRBJ1-2|TRBV6-5
TGTGCCAGCAGTTACTCGAATCCCCAAGAGGGTGGCTACACCTTC
CASSYSNPQEGGYTF
>15|-|TRBD2|TRBJ2-7|TRBV6-5
TGTGCCAGCAGACCCCTAGCGGGGAGCTCCTACGAGCAGTACTTC
CASRPLAGSSYEQYF
>15|-|TRBD1|TRBJ2-5|TRBV25-1
TGTGCCAGCAGCAGAGACCTGGACAGGGAAGAGACCCAGTACTTC
CASSRDLDREETQYF
>15|-|TRBD1|TRBJ2-2|TRBV29-1
TGCAGCGTTAATAGTGGGACAGGGGTCCCCGGGGAGCTGTTTTTT
CSVNSGTGVPGELFF
>15|-|-|TRBJ1-2|TRBV7-2
TGTGCCAGCAGCTTAGGGGGCCTTATAATTGATGGCTACACCTTC
CASSLGGLIIDGYTF
>18|-|-|TRBJ2-5|TRBV5-6
TGTGCCAGCAGCTCTCCGGGCAGGTTCGGTGGGGATCAAGAGACCCAGTACTTC
CASSSPGRFGGDQETQYF
>14|-|-|TRBJ2-2|TRBV6-5
TGTGCCAGCAGTTACGATGAGGTCACCGGGGAGCTGTTTTTT
CASSYDEVTGELFF
>17|-|-|TRBJ2-5|TRBV4-1
TGCGCCAGCAGCCAAGAAATATGGGGCGCTTCCCAAGAGACCCAGTACTTC
CASSQEIWGASQETQYF
>12|-|-|TRBJ2-1|TRBV6-5
TGTGCCAGCAGTTACGGACTGAATGAGCAGTTCTTC
CASSYGLNEQFF
>13|-|-|TRBJ1-6|TRBV6-1
TGTGCCAGCAGTGAGCAGGAGAATTCACCCCTCCACTTT
CASSEQENSPLHF
>13|-|-|TRBJ1-1|TRBV6-1
TGTGCCAGCAGTCCGAGTGCCGGGACATCGGCTTTCTTT
CASSPSAGTSAFF
>19|-|TRBD1|TRBJ1-2|TRBV6-4
TGTGCCAGCAGTGACTCGCACCGGGACAGGGCCATAAATTACTATGGCTACACCTTC
CASSDSHRDRAINYYGYTF
>12|-|-|TRBJ1-5|TRBV6-1
TGTGCCAGCAGCCCCCTCAATCAGCCCCAGCATTTT
CASSPLNQPQHF
>17|-|TRBD2|TRBJ2-4|TRBV5-4
TGTGCCAGCAGCCTAGCCCCTAGCGGGGGTACCAAAAACATTCAGTACTTC
CASSLAPSGGTKNIQYF
>12|-|TRBD1|TRBJ1-2|TRBV6-5
TGTGCCAGCACCAGGACAGGGCATGGCTACACCTTC
CASTRTGHGYTF
>15|once|-|TRBJ1-2|TRBV7-9
TGTGCCAGCAGCTCTACCGGGACGGATAACTATGGCTACACCTTC
CASSSTGTDNYGYTF
>16|once|TRBD2|TRBJ2-3|TRBV5-4
TGTGCCAGCAGCTCAAAGCGGGGGGCGAACACAGATACGCAGTATTTT
CASSSKRGANTDTQYF
>13|once|-|TRBJ1-1|TRBV7-8
TGTGCCAGCAGCTGGGGGATGAACACTGAAGCTTTCTTT
CASSWGMNTEAFF
>15|-|TRBD1|TRBJ1-2|TRBV5-1
TGCGCCAGCAGCTTGACAGGGGACCGTAACTATGGCTACACCTTC
CASSLTGDRNYGYTF
>14|once|-|TRBJ1-1|TRBV5-1
TGCGCCAGCAGCTGGGACGGACAGAACACTGAAGCTTTCTTT
CASSWDGQNTEAFF
>13|-|-|TRBJ1-4|TRBV9
TGTGCCAGCAGCCCGAGAGAGGCCCTCAAACTGTTTTTT
CASSPREALKLFF
>19|-|TRBD1|TRBJ1-3|TRBV4-1
TGCGCCAGCAGCCCAACGGGACAGCTAATCCCTTACTCTGGAAACACCATATATTTT
CASSPTGQLIPYSGNTIYF
>15|-|-|TRBJ2-2|TRBV25-1
TGTGCCAGCGCCGCGACTAACCCGAACACCGGGGAGCTGTTTTTT
CASAATNPNTGELFF
>16|few|TRBD2|TRBJ2-1|TRBV7-8
TGTGCCAGCAGCTTAAGGGGGACTAGCGGGGCTCGTGAGCAGTTCTTC
CASSLRGTSGAREQFF
>15|-|-|TRBJ1-2|TRBV5-8
TGTGCCAGCAGCTTATCCTTTACAGGAAACTATGGCTACACCTTC
CASSLSFTGNYGYTF
>11|-|TRBD1|TRBJ2-7|TRBV2
TGTGCCAGCAGACATCGACAGGGTCGGTACTTC
CASRHRQGRYF
>10|-|-|TRBJ2-3|TRBV2
TGTGCCAGCATTATAGATACGCAGTATTTT
CASIIDTQYF
>14|-|-|TRBJ1-1|TRBV6-5
TGTGCCAGCAGTTACCCCGGCGCAAACACTGAAGCTTTCTTT
CASSYPGANTEAFF
>16|-|-|TRBJ1-2|TRBV6-5
TGTGCCAGCAGTTACTCGATAGGAGCACTGGACCCTGGCTACACCTTC
CASSYSIGALDPGYTF
>14|-|TRBD1|TRBJ1-4|TRBV4-1
TGCGCCAGCAGCCCGGGACAGGGGATTGAAAAACTGTTTTTT
CASSPGQGIEKLFF
>15|-|TRBD1|TRBJ1-1|TRBV11-1
TGTGCCAGCAGCTTAGGACAGGGAGGGAGGACTGAAGCTTTCTTT
CASSLGQGGRTEAFF
>12|-|-|TRBJ2-7|TRBV10-3
TGTGCCATCAGAGGACAGTCCTACGAGCAGTACTTC
CAIRGQSYEQYF
>13|once|-|TRBJ2-7|TRBV5-1
TGCGCCAGCAGCTTGGCGGGCCGGAACGAGCAGTACTTC
CASSLAGRNEQYF